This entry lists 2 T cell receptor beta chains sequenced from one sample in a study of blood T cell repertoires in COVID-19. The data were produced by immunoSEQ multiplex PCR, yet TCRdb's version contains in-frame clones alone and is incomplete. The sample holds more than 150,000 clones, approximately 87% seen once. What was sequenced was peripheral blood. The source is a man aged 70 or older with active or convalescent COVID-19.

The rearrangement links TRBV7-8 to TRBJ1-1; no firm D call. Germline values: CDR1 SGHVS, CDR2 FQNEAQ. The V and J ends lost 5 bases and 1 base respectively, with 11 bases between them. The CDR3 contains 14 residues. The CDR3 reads CASSRGLGNTEAFF. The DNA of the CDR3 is TGTGCCAGCAGCCGCGGGTTGGGGAACACTGAAGCTTTCTTT.

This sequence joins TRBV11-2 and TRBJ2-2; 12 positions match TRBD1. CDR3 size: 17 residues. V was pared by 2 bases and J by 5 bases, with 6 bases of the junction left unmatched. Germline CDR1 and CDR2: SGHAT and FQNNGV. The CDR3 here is CASSLTPGQGATGELFF. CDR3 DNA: TGTGCCAGCAGCTTAACACCGGGACAGGGGGCGACCGGGGAGCTGTTTTTT.